This TCR beta chain was sequenced in a study of cytomegalovirus exposure and HLA in healthy donors. The study's findings and limits: The listing of roughly 160 TCR beta chains classed them as cytomegalovirus-associated. In all likelihood, a cluster of highly shared sequence variants was a sequencing artifact. Evidence from a later analysis indicated that most CMV-associated TCR beta chains looked HLA-restricted.

As concerns this clone: What it binds is not known.

V shed 6 bases, J shed 3 bases, and the junction held 10 bases outside the gene matches. CDR1 and CDR2 from the germline V gene are SGHNT and YYREEE (reference sequence). This CDR3 has 18 residues. Both 60 Vbeta primers and 13 Jbeta primers went into the PCR. In the authors' workflow: Among the unique TCR beta chains that a later analysis counted, about 81 million in all, 9.5 million to 12 million were shared. Method: immunoSEQ multiplex PCR; TCRdb's copy keeps in-frame clones and lacks some. The DNA gave D and trimming, while V, J and clone size come from that table. This table has over 110,000 clones, 70% to 85% appearing once.

The TCR was taken from a male donor in good health and CMV-seronegative. This chain uses TRBV5-4 with TRBJ2-3; TRBD2 matches at 16 bases. Material for sequencing was PBMCs. The CDR3 sequence: CASNAGTSGRAGTDTQYF. The CDR3 coding sequence is TGTGCCAGCAACGCCGGGACTAGCGGGAGGGCCGGGACAGATACGCAGTATTTT. The variable domain in full, with the rest retrieved from reference TRBV5-4 and TRBJ2-3, is ETGVTQSPTHLIKTRGQQVTLRCSSQSGHNTVSWYQQALGQGPQFIFQYYREEENGRGNFPPRFSGLQFPNYSSELNVNALELDDSALYLCASNAGTSGRAGTDTQYFGPGTRLTVL.